This paragraph reports one TCR beta chain. Per the original methods: Quantification of nucleated cells was approximated via reference gene primer amplification. Profiled with immunoSEQ multiplex PCR; TCRdb holds only in-frame clones, not every one. V and J calls and clone size are given by that table; D and trimming were obtained from the DNA. The repertoire holds around 81,000 clones, with 86% as singletons. The CDR3 totals 15 residues. V gave up 5 bases and J gave up 5 bases; unmatched junction bases: 5. In germline, CDR1 is SGHAT, CDR2 FQNNGV. The record originates from a study of blood T cell repertoires in COVID-19. In the study overall: T cells, B-cell-depleted T cells, or PBMCs provided the cDNA or gDNA that served as material.

The rearrangement uses TRBV11-2 and TRBJ1-6; 8 bases align to TRBD1. Sequencing was done on a sample of peripheral blood. The TCR was taken from a woman in her sixties or seventies with acute or convalescent COVID-19. CDR3 region: CASSPSTGDNSPLHF. CDR3 DNA: TGTGCCAGCAGCCCATCGACAGGGGATAATTCACCCCTCCACTTT.